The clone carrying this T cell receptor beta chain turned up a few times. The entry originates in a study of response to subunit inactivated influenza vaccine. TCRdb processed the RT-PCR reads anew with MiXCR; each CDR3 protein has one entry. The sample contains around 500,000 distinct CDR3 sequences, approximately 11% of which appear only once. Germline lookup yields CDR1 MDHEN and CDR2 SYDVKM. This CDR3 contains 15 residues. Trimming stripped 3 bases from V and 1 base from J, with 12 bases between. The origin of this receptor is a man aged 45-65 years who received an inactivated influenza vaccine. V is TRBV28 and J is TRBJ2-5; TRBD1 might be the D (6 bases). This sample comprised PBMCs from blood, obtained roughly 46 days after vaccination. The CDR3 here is CASSFTRGAQETQYF. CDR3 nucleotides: TGTGCCAGCAGTTTTACCAGGGGTGCCCAAGAGACCCAGTACTTC.